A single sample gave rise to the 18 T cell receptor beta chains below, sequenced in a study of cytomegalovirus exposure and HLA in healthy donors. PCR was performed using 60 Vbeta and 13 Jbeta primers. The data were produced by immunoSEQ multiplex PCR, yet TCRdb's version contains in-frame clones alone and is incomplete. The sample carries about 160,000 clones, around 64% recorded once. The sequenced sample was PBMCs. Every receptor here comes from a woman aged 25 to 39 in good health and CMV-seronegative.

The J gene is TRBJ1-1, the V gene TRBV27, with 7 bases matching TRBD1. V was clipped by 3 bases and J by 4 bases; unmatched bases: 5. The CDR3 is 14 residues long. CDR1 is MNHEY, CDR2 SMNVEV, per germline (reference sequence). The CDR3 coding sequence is TGTGCCAGCAGTTTTACAGGGGTCACCACTGAAGCTTTCTTT. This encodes CASSFTGVTTEAFF.

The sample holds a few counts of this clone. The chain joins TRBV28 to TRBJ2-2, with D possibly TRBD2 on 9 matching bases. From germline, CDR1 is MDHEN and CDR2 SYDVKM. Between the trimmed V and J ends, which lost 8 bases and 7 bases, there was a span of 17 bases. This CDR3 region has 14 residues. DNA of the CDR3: TGTGCCAGCCAGGGGGCTAGCGGGGTCGGGGAGCTGTTTTTT. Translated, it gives CASQGASGVGELFF.

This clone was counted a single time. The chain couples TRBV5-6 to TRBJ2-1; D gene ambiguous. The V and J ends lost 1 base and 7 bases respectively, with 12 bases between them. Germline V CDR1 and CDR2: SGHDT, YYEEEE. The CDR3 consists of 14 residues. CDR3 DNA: TGTGCCAGCAGCTTGCAACTTAAAATTAATGAGCAGTTCTTC. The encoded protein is CASSLQLKINEQFF. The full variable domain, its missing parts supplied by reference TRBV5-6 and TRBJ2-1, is DAGVTQSPTHLIKTRGQQVTLRCSPKSGHDTVSWYQQALGQGPQFIFQYYEEEERQRGNFPDRFSGHQFPNYSSELNVNALLLGDSALYLCASSLQLKINEQFFGPGTRLTVL.

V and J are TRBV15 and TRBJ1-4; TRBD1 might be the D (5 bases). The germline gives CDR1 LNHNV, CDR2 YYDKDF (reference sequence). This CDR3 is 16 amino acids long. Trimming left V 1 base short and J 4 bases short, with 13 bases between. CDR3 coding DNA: TGTGCCACCAGCAGAGTCCCGGGACTAATTAATGAAAAACTGTTTTTT. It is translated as CATSRVPGLINEKLFF. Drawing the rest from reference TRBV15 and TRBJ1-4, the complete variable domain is DAMVIQNPRYQVTQFGKPVTLSCSQTLNHNVMYWYQQKSSQAPKLLFHYYDKDFNNEADTPDNFQSRRPNTSFCFLDIRSPGLGDTAMYLCATSRVPGLINEKLFFGSGTQLSVL.

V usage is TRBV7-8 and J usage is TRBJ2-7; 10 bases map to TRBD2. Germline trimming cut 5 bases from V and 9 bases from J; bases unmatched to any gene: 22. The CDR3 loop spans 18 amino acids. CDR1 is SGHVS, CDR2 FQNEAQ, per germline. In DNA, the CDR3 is TGTGCCAGCAGCCTATCACCGGGACTAGCGCAATATCCAGTAGGGCAGTACTTC. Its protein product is CASSLSPGLAQYPVGQYF.

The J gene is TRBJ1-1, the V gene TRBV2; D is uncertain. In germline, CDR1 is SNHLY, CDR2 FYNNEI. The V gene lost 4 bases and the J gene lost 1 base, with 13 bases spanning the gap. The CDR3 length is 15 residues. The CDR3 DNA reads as TGTGCCAGCAGTGGGGAGATCTTGGGGAACACTGAAGCTTTCTTT. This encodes CASSGEILGNTEAFF.

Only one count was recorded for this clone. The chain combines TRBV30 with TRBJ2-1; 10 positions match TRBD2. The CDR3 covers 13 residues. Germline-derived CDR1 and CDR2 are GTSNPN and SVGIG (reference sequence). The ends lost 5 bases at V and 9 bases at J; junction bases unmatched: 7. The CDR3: CAWGAGGPSEQFF. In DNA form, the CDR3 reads TGTGCCTGGGGAGCGGGAGGGCCGTCTGAGCAGTTCTTC.

This CDR3 is CASSQDIGGTQYF. CDR3 in DNA: TGCGCCAGCAGCCAAGATATAGGCGGGACCCAGTACTTC. The rearrangement joins TRBV4-3 to TRBJ2-5; D remains unclear. CDR3 length: 13 residues. The ends were cut back, 0 bases at V and 7 bases at J, with 9 bases in the middle. Germline V gene lookup returns CDR1 LGHNA and CDR2 YSLEER.

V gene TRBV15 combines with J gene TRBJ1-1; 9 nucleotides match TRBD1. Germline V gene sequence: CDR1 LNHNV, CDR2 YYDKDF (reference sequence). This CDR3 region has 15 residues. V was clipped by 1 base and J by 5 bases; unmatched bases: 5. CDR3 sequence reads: CATSRGTGVVTEAFF. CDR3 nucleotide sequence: TGTGCCACCAGCAGAGGGACAGGGGTTGTGACTGAAGCTTTCTTT.

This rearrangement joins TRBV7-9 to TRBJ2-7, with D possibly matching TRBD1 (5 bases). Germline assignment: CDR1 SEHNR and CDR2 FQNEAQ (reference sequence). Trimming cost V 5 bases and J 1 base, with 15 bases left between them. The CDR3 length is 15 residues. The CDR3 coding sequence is TGTGCCAGCAGCGCGCGAAGGGGCGGATCCTACGAGCAGTACTTC. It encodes CASSARRGGSYEQYF.

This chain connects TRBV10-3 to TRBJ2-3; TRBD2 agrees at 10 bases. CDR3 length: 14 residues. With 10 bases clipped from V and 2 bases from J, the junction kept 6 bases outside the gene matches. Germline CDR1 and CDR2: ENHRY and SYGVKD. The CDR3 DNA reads TGTGCCACGCTAGCGGGAGACCTCACAGATACGCAGTATTTT. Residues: CATLAGDLTDTQYF.

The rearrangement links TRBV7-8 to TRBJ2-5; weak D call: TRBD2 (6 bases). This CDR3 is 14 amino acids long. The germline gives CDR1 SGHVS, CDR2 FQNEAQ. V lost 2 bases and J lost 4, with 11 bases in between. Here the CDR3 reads CASSLRRVPETQYF. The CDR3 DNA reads TGTGCCAGCAGCTTAAGGAGGGTACCAGAGACCCAGTACTTC.

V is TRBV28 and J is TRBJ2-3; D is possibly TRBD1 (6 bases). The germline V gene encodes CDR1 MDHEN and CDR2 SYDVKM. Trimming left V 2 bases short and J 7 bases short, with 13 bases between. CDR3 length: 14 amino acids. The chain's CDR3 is CASSLSQGRNTQYF. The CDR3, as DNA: TGTGCCAGCAGTTTAAGCCAGGGGAGAAATACGCAGTATTTT.

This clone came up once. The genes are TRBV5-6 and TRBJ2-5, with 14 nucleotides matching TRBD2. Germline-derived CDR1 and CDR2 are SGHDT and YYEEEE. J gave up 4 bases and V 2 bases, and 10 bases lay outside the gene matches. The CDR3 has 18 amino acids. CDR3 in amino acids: CASSLTVGTSGSLETQYF. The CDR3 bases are TGTGCCAGCAGCTTAACTGTCGGGACTAGCGGGAGTTTAGAGACCCAGTACTTC.

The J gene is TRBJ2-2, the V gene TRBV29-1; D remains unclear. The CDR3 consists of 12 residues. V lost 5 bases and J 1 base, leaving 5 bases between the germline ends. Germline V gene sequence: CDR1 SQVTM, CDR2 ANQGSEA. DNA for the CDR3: TGCAGCGTTTCCGGGAACACCGGGGAGCTGTTTTTT. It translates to CSVSGNTGELFF.

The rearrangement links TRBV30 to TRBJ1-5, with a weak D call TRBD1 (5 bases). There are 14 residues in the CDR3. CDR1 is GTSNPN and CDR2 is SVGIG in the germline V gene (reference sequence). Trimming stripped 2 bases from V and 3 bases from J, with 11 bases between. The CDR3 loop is CAWSYGADNQPQHF. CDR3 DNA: TGTGCCTGGAGTTATGGGGCAGACAATCAGCCCCAGCATTTT.

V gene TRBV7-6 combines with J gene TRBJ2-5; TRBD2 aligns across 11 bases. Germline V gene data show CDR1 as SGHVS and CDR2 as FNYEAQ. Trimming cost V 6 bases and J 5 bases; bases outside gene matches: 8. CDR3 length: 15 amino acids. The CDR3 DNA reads TGTGCCAGCAGACCTGGGACTAGCGGAAGGGAGACCCAGTACTTC. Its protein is CASRPGTSGRETQYF.

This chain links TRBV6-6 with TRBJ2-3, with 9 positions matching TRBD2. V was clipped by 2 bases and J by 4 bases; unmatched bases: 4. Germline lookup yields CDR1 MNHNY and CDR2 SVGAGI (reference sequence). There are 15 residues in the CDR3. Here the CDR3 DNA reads TGTGCCAGCAGTTACGGGACTAGCCCTTCAGATACGCAGTATTTT. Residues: CASSYGTSPSDTQYF.